This T cell receptor (beta chain) was profiled in a study of pediatric ulcerative colitis. The data were produced by immunoSEQ multiplex PCR, yet TCRdb's version contains in-frame clones alone and is incomplete. The table shows fewer than 40,000 clones, with around 80% occurring only once. Notes on the study in general: This repertoire reflects total lymphocytes rather than subpopulations like regulatory T cells. Blood-rectal clonal overlap within each person was significantly higher in ulcerative colitis patients than controls.

Of note for this clone: What it binds is not known.

CDR1 and CDR2 (germline): SNHLY, FYNNEI. Trimming stripped 3 bases from V and 5 bases from J, with 13 bases between. The CDR3 is made up of 14 amino acids. Sequencing was performed on blood. V usage is TRBV2 and J usage is TRBJ2-5; a possible D gene is TRBD2 (7 bases). This clonotype was sampled from a boy between 10 and 17 years old with severe ulcerative colitis. In DNA, the CDR3 is TGTGCCAGCAGTGATTCGGGGGGCGAGGAGACCCAGTACTTC. Protein product: CASSDSGGEETQYF.